The clone carrying this T cell receptor beta chain was counted between two and nine times. Antigen: not known. This entry is derived from a study of OX40 agonist ivuxolimab in advanced cancers. Study as a whole: Patients with prior anti-PD-1, anti-PD-L1 or anti-CTLA-4 therapy were eligible; about 40% had some. Partial responses occurred in Three dose-escalation patients, one with hepatocellular carcinoma and two with cutaneous melanoma.

Findings and caveats of the study: Compared with CD4+, CD8+ T cells on average had more expanded clones.

Germline CDR1 and CDR2: MNHEY and SVGAGI. V was shortened by 4 bases and J by 3 bases, with 9 bases between the two germline ends. The CDR3 totals 13 residues. Autoimmune disease history or systemic immunosuppression was exclusionary. The protocol was immunoSEQ multiplex PCR, while the TCRdb copy is restricted to in-frame clones and leaves out a portion. The sample lists some 60,000 clones, approximately 86% occurring once. The chain has TRBV6-5 and TRBJ1-1; possibly TRBD1 for D (5 bases). The sample here was CD4+ or CD8+ T cells sorted from blood, taken in a trial of the OX40 agonist ivuxolimab. This clonotype was sampled from an adult with an advanced solid tumor such as melanoma, head and neck, liver or kidney cancer. CDR3 loop: CASSLQDYTEAFF. DNA of the CDR3: TGTGCCAGCAGTTTACAGGACTACACTGAAGCTTTCTTT.